These 25 T cell receptor beta chains were sequenced from one sample in a study of T-cell reconstitution after alpha-beta-depleted transplantation in children. As it was prepared, the TCRbeta library received unique molecular identifiers. TCRdb called the PCR reads again in MiXCR, with one record for every CDR3 protein. The sample lists fewer than 700,000 distinct CDR3 sequences, over 10% seen once, with 2.2% in the top ten. Specimen: PBMCs, mostly from graft donor cells, collected 360 days after TCRalphabeta/CD19-depleted stem cell transplant. Every receptor here comes from a male patient between 5 and 17 years old who had a stem cell transplant for acute myeloid leukemia, so the T cells may come from the graft donor.

This clonotype came up a few times. In nucleotides, the CDR3 is TGTGCCAGCAGTTTCCCATTTGGGGGCTTCGGGGTTAGCTACGAGCAGTACTTC. Protein product: CASSFPFGGFGVSYEQYF. The gene calls are TRBV28 and TRBJ2-7, with D perhaps TRBD1 (6 bases). Germline lookup yields CDR1 MDHEN and CDR2 SYDVKM. The CDR3 contains 18 residues. V was clipped by 3 bases and J by 3 bases, with 24 bases between them. Variable domain in full (rest from reference TRBV28 and TRBJ2-7): DVKVTQSSRYLVKRTGEKVFLECVQDMDHENMFWYRQDPGLGLRLIYFSYDVKMKEKGDIPEGYSVSREKKERFSLILESASTNQTSMYLCASSFPFGGFGVSYEQYFGPGTRLTVT.

This chain uses TRBV18 with TRBJ2-1; no reliable D call. Looked up from germline, CDR1 is KGHSH and CDR2 is LQKENI. This CDR3 is 14 amino acids long. V gave up 4 bases and J gave up 7 bases, with 14 bases separating them. The chain's CDR3 is CASSLSGPVNEQFF. The CDR3 DNA sequence: TGTGCCAGCTCACTCTCGGGCCCTGTGAATGAGCAGTTCTTC.

There are a few counts of this clonotype. The rearrangement joins TRBV6-1 to TRBJ2-7, with unresolved D. CDR3 size: 14 residues. The V end was cut by 7 bases, the J end by 0 bases, with 13 bases between. Germline V CDR1 and CDR2: MNHNS, SASEGT. CDR3 DNA sequence: TGTGCCAGCACCATGGACGGAACCTCCTACGAGCAGTACTTC. Its translation is CASTMDGTSYEQYF.

The genes are TRBV6-2 or TRBV6-3 and TRBJ2-2; 9 bases map to TRBD1. This CDR3 has 17 amino acids. Per germline, CDR1 MNHEY and CDR2 SVGEGT. Trimming at V came to 5 bases and at J to 3 bases, leaving 10 bases not matched to a gene. CDR3 in DNA: TGTGCCAGCAGTCCCTATCCGACAGGGGGACACACCGGGGAGCTGTTTTTT. It yields the protein CASSPYPTGGHTGELFF.

This clonotype was detected many times. The V gene is TRBV4-3, the J gene TRBJ2-5; 10 positions agree with TRBD2. Germline assignment: CDR1 LGHNA and CDR2 YSLEER. With 0 bases clipped from V and 1 base from J, the junction kept 2 bases outside the gene matches. The CDR3 is made up of 16 amino acids. The chain's CDR3 is CASSQELAGSQETQYF. CDR3 bases: TGCGCCAGCAGCCAAGAACTAGCGGGATCCCAAGAGACCCAGTACTTC.

The rearrangement joins TRBV20-1 to TRBJ2-7; either TRBD1 or TRBD2 may fit D (6 bases each). Germline V gives CDR1 DFQATT, CDR2 SNEGSKA (reference sequence). CDR3 length equals 14 residues. Trimming left V 5 bases short and J 1 base short, with 15 bases between. CDR3 residues: CSAHIGGASYEQYF. The CDR3, as DNA: TGCAGTGCTCACATCGGGGGCGCGTCCTACGAGCAGTACTTC.

The V call is TRBV20-1, the J call TRBJ2-7; 7 bases match TRBD2. Germline CDR1 reads DFQATT; CDR2 reads SNEGSKA (reference sequence). The junction had 13 bases not matched to a gene; V was cut back by 6 bases and J by 5 bases. The CDR3 runs 14 residues. The CDR3 spells CSAIPGAGTNEQYF. The CDR3 region has the DNA TGCAGTGCCATCCCCGGAGCGGGAACGAACGAGCAGTACTTC.

The sample holds a few counts of this clonotype. Germline and junction disagree at one end, which may indicate a read error. The chain couples TRBV7-7 to TRBJ2-5; TRBD2 might be the D (5 bases). The germline gives CDR1 SSHAT, CDR2 FNYEAQ (reference sequence). The CDR3 totals 16 residues. The CDR3 sequence: CASSPQYGREQETQYF. The CDR3 region has the DNA TGTGCTAGCAGCCCACAATACGGACGGGAACAAGAGACCCAGTACTTC. Full variable domain (rest looked up from reference TRBV7-7 and TRBJ2-5): GAGVSQSPRYKVTKRGQDVTLRCDPISSHATLYWYQQALGQGPEFLTYFNYEAQPDKSGLPSDRFSAERPEGSISTLTIQRTEQRDSAMYRCASSPQYGREQETQYFGPGTRLLVL.

In its sample, this clonotype was seen a few times. V and J are TRBV5-1 and TRBJ2-1, with 9 bases lining up with TRBD2. Trimming took 4 bases from V and 1 from J; bases not matched to a gene: 3. CDR1 and CDR2 (germline): SGHRS, YFSETQ. The CDR3 has 15 amino acids. CDR3 protein: CASSRLAESYNEQFF. Here the CDR3 DNA reads TGCGCCAGCAGCCGACTAGCGGAATCCTACAATGAGCAGTTCTTC.

This clonotype showed up many times. The V gene is TRBV18, the J gene TRBJ2-7; TRBD2 matches at 11 bases. Germline trimming cut 8 bases from V and 0 bases from J; bases unmatched to any gene: 6. Germline-derived CDR1 and CDR2 are KGHSH and LQKENI. CDR3 length: 15 amino acids. This CDR3 is CASSPLAGGSYEQYF. CDR3 bases: TGTGCCAGCAGCCCCCTAGCGGGAGGCTCCTACGAGCAGTACTTC.

This clonotype was observed many times. The gene calls are TRBV12-3 or TRBV12-4 and TRBJ2-7; maybe TRBD1 (5 bases). The CDR3 extends over 16 amino acids. The ends were cut back, 4 bases at V and 3 bases at J, with 19 bases in the middle. CDR3 in amino acids: CASSSTRAWFSYEQYF. CDR3 DNA: TGTGCCAGCAGTTCAACCAGGGCTTGGTTCAGCTACGAGCAGTACTTC.

V gene TRBV20-1 combines with J gene TRBJ2-7; no definite D call. The CDR3 spans 14 residues. Germline assignment: CDR1 DFQATT and CDR2 SNEGSKA (reference sequence). V shed 0 bases and J shed 2 bases, with 11 bases lying between them. The CDR3 loop reads CSARDITQTYEQYF. The CDR3 DNA sequence: TGCAGTGCTAGAGATATCACTCAAACCTACGAGCAGTACTTC.

This clonotype was detected only a few times. J is TRBJ2-7 and V is TRBV20-1, with a possible D match to TRBD1 (6 bases). There are 15 residues in the CDR3. Trimming took 2 bases from V and 7 from J, leaving 21 bases between them. CDR1 and CDR2 (germline): DFQATT, SNEGSKA (reference sequence). DNA of the CDR3: TGCAGTGCTAGAAAGGGCAGCGGCGTAGGGGGTGAGCAGTACTTC. As protein: CSARKGSGVGGEQYF.

This clonotype appeared a few times. J is TRBJ2-1 and V is TRBV27; D unresolved. Germline assignment: CDR1 MNHEY and CDR2 SMNVEV (reference sequence). V lost 1 base to trimming and J lost 4 bases, with 8 bases between them. The CDR3 loop spans 14 amino acids. The CDR3 is CASSLLDVYNEQFF. The DNA for the CDR3 is TGTGCCAGCAGTTTATTAGACGTTTACAATGAGCAGTTCTTC.

The rearrangement links TRBV27 to TRBJ2-1; TRBD2 matches at 12 bases. The CDR3 has 17 amino acids. V lost 4 bases and J lost 8; bases outside the gene matches: 12. In germline, CDR1 is MNHEY, CDR2 SMNVEV (reference sequence). CDR3: CASSSSGREGSMYEQFF. In DNA, the CDR3 is TGTGCCAGCAGTTCTAGCGGGAGGGAGGGGTCTATGTATGAGCAGTTCTTC.

J is TRBJ2-7 and V is TRBV4-2; D might be TRBD1 or TRBD2, each matching 6 bases. V lost 0 bases to trimming and J lost 4 bases, with 13 bases between them. Germline CDR1 reads LGHNA; CDR2 reads YNFKEQ. The CDR3 totals 15 residues. The CDR3 nucleotides are TGTGCCAGCAGCCAAGATCCGGGGGCTGGATACGAGCAGTACTTC. Amino acids: CASSQDPGAGYEQYF.

The V call is TRBV4-3, the J call TRBJ2-2, with unresolved D. V lost 4 bases, J lost 4 bases, and 10 bases lay in between. The CDR3 is 14 amino acids. Germline V gene sequence: CDR1 LGHNA, CDR2 YSLEER. The CDR3 loop reads CASSPQTSTGELFF. In nucleotides, the CDR3 is TGCGCCAGCAGCCCCCAAACTTCCACCGGGGAGCTGTTTTTT.

This clonotype was seen more than once but under ten times. The chain combines TRBV29-1 with TRBJ2-3; TRBD1 might be the D (5 bases). CDR3 length: 16 amino acids. Germline V gene data show CDR1 as SQVTM and CDR2 as ANQGSEA. Trimming removed 3 bases from V and 2 bases from J, with 18 bases in between. In DNA, the CDR3 is TGCAGCGTTGATGGAACAGGCCCTATCCTCACAGATACGCAGTATTTT. Translating gives CSVDGTGPILTDTQYF.

This clonotype has just a few counts. The chain links TRBV25-1 to TRBJ1-1; D remains unclear. Germline lookup yields CDR1 MGHDK and CDR2 SYGVNS. Trimming removed 6 bases from V and 0 bases from J, with 11 bases in between. The CDR3 runs 14 residues. CDR3 loop: CASRPTGLNTEAFF. CDR3 nucleotides: TGTGCCAGCAGACCCACGGGATTGAACACTGAAGCTTTCTTT. Full variable domain (outside the CDR3, taken from reference TRBV25-1 and TRBJ1-1): EADIYQTPRYLVIGTGKKITLECSQTMGHDKMYWYQQDPGMELHLIHYSYGVNSTEKGDLSSESTVSRIRTEHFPLTLESARPSHTSQYLCASRPTGLNTEAFFGQGTRLTVV.

This sequence joins TRBV6-4 and TRBJ2-1; D is unresolved. V lost 0 bases and J 9 bases, leaving 9 bases between the germline ends. The CDR3 covers 13 residues. Germline V gene sequence: CDR1 MRHNA, CDR2 SNTAGT. The DNA for the CDR3 is TGTGCCAGCAGTGACTCCCACGCACGTGAGCAGTTCTTC. This encodes CASSDSHAREQFF.

V gene TRBV29-1 combines with J gene TRBJ2-5, with D possibly matching TRBD1 (6 bases). The CDR3 spans 13 residues. Germline V gives CDR1 SQVTM, CDR2 ANQGSEA. The CDR3 region is CSVSGQNQETQYF. The CDR3 DNA is TGCAGTGTGAGTGGACAGAACCAAGAGACCCAGTACTTC.

This chain uses TRBV28 with TRBJ1-2; no clear D gene. Looked up from germline, CDR1 is MDHEN and CDR2 is SYDVKM. V lost 3 bases, J lost 4 bases, and 15 bases lay in between. The CDR3 consists of 15 residues. CDR3 coding DNA: TGTGCCAGCAGTTTCAGTCTCGGGTTCTCCTATGGCTACACCTTC. It yields the protein CASSFSLGFSYGYTF.

The chain employs TRBV10-3 and TRBJ2-3, with no clear D. The CDR3 has 12 amino acids. CDR1 is ENHRY, CDR2 SYGVKD, per germline. V gave up 1 base and J gave up 3 bases, with 2 bases separating them. CDR3 DNA: TGTGCCATCAGTGAGTTTACAGATACGCAGTATTTT. Protein: CAISEFTDTQYF.

This clonotype was counted between two and nine times. CDR3 DNA: TGTGCCAGCAGTTACCCTCAGGACAGGGCAACTGAAGCTTTCTTT. Its translation: CASSYPQDRATEAFF. The rearrangement uses TRBV6-5 and TRBJ1-1; 8 bases match TRBD1. Germline assignment: CDR1 MNHEY and CDR2 SVGAGI. With 2 bases clipped from V and 5 bases from J, the junction kept 7 bases outside the gene matches. This CDR3 comprises 15 residues.

This clonotype was counted only a few times. The rearrangement joins TRBV28 to TRBJ1-1; weak D call: TRBD1 (5 bases). Per germline, CDR1 MDHEN and CDR2 SYDVKM. Trimming stripped 1 base from V and 4 bases from J, with 7 bases between. The CDR3 contains 13 residues. CDR3 in amino acids: CASSLSGRTEAFF. The CDR3 coding sequence is TGTGCCAGCAGTTTATCGGGGCGCACTGAAGCTTTCTTT. The full variable domain, its missing parts supplied by reference TRBV28 and TRBJ1-1, is DVKVTQSSRYLVKRTGEKVFLECVQDMDHENMFWYRQDPGLGLRLIYFSYDVKMKEKGDIPEGYSVSREKKERFSLILESASTNQTSMYLCASSLSGRTEAFFGQGTRLTVV.